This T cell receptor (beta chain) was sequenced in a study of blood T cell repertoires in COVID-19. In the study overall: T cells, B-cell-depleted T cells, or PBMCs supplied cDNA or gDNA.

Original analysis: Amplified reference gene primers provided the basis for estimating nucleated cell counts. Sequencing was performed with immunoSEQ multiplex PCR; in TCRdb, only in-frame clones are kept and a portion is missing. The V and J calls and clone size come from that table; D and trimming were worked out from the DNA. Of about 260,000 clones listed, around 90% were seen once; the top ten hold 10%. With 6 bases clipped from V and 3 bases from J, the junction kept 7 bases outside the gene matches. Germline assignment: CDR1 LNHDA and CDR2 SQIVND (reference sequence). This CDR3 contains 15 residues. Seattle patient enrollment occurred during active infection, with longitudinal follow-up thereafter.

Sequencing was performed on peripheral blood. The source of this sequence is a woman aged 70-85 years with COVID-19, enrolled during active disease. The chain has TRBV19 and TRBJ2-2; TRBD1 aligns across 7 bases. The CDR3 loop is CASRQSGTDTGELFF. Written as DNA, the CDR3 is TGTGCCAGTAGACAATCCGGGACAGACACCGGGGAGCTGTTTTTT.